This TCR beta chain stems from a study of T cell changes during pregnancy in multiple sclerosis. The repertoire was sequenced with immunoSEQ multiplex PCR; TCRdb's copy has only in-frame clones and lacks some. The sample includes 35,000 to 40,000 clones, around 91% of them seen just once. After removal of 3 bases from V and 3 bases from J, the junction contained 3 bases not matched to a gene. Germline V gene lookup returns CDR1 SGHTA and CDR2 FQGTGA. CDR3 length: 15 residues. The chain combines TRBV7-3 with TRBJ2-5, with 11 bases matching TRBD2. The receptor was derived from a female donor with multiple sclerosis, enrolled in a pregnancy study. Material: CD4+ T cells from peripheral blood mononuclear cells, obtained in the second trimester of pregnancy. The CDR3 region is CASSLLAGGKETQYF. The CDR3 nucleotides read TGTGCCAGCAGCTTGCTAGCGGGAGGAAAAGAGACCCAGTACTTC.